Detailed here is one T cell receptor beta chain. The study used treatment-naive patients who had stable or active relapsing-remitting disease as multiple sclerosis controls. The authors reverse transcribed roughly 0.5 to 1 ug RNA with random hexamers. TCRdb reprocessed the immunoSEQ multiplex PCR reads via MiXCR and lists one record per CDR3 protein. The sample holds 250,000 to 300,000 distinct CDR3 sequences, 89% seen once. The entry originates in a study of CD8 T cells in Susac syndrome. Germline V gene data show CDR1 as MGHDK and CDR2 as SYGVNS. V lost 3 bases, J lost 1 base, and 11 bases lay in between. The CDR3 runs 15 residues.

The chain has TRBV25-1 and TRBJ2-3; possible D gene TRBD1, 6 bases. Sequenced material: CD8+ T cells from PBMCs. This receptor was identified in a human donor with multiple sclerosis. Here the CDR3 DNA reads TGTGCCAGCAGTGACCCGGCAGGGGGCACAGATACGCAGTATTTT. It codes for CASSDPAGGTDTQYF.